These T cell receptor beta chains were read from a single sample in a study of CD8 T cells in Susac syndrome. TCRdb independently ran MiXCR on the immunoSEQ multiplex PCR reads; one entry per CDR3 protein. The top ten hold around 0.085% of the sample, which has about 120,000 distinct CDR3 sequences, 85% to 95% seen once. The specimen sequenced was CD4+ T cells from PBMCs. Receptor source: a human donor with multiple sclerosis. CDR3s leave out the opening cysteine and the closing phenylalanine or tryptophan. The order of the fields is J gene, CDR3 length, V gene, CDR3 protein.

J gene: TRBJ2-2; CDR3 length: 12; V gene: TRBV29-1; CDR3 protein: SVVLHPNTGELF
J gene: TRBJ1-1; CDR3 length: 12; V gene: TRBV18; CDR3 protein: ASSPGHGNTEAF
J gene: TRBJ2-3; CDR3 length: 10; V gene: TRBV5-1; CDR3 protein: ASSLETNTQY
J gene: TRBJ2-5; CDR3 length: 15; V gene: TRBV3-1; CDR3 protein: ASSQDPPSGGQETQY
J gene: TRBJ2-5; CDR3 length: 11; V gene: TRBV3-1; CDR3 protein: ASSPGLGGTQY
J gene: TRBJ1-4; CDR3 length: 12; V gene: TRBV12-3/TRBV12-4; CDR3 protein: ASGARGGNEKLF
J gene: TRBJ2-2; CDR3 length: 14; V gene: TRBV7-3; CDR3 protein: ASSPHPGGNTGELF
J gene: TRBJ2-5; CDR3 length: 12; V gene: TRBV6-1; CDR3 protein: ASSEAGWGETQY
J gene: TRBJ1-1; CDR3 length: 15; V gene: TRBV6-4; CDR3 protein: ASSDSGPPDMNTEAF
J gene: TRBJ2-5; CDR3 length: 14; V gene: TRBV4-1; CDR3 protein: ASSLGLAGAQETQY
J gene: TRBJ2-7; CDR3 length: 12; V gene: TRBV10-3; CDR3 protein: AIRKNGREGEQY
J gene: TRBJ2-5; CDR3 length: 14; V gene: TRBV20-1; CDR3 protein: SARSLAGEIKETQY
J gene: TRBJ1-6; CDR3 length: 13; V gene: TRBV12-3/TRBV12-4; CDR3 protein: ASSSRDRGSSPLH
J gene: TRBJ1-1; CDR3 length: 10; V gene: TRBV20-1; CDR3 protein: SARPMNTEAF
J gene: TRBJ2-3; CDR3 length: 11; V gene: TRBV20-1; CDR3 protein: SASGGTTDTQY
J gene: TRBJ1-5; CDR3 length: 12; V gene: TRBV18; CDR3 protein: ASSPASGNQPQH
J gene: TRBJ1-4; CDR3 length: 12; V gene: TRBV6-5; CDR3 protein: ASSYGQGNEKLF
J gene: TRBJ1-1; CDR3 length: 12; V gene: TRBV10-3; CDR3 protein: AISESGANTEAF
J gene: TRBJ2-3; CDR3 length: 16; V gene: TRBV6-5; CDR3 protein: ASSYVPPGLGATDTQY
J gene: TRBJ1-2; CDR3 length: 11; V gene: TRBV30; CDR3 protein: ANRDRTNYGYT
J gene: TRBJ2-1; CDR3 length: 13; V gene: TRBV18; CDR3 protein: ASSLTSGAVNEQF
J gene: TRBJ1-1; CDR3 length: 13; V gene: TRBV7-9; CDR3 protein: ASSPPGPVNTEAF
J gene: TRBJ1-3; CDR3 length: 12; V gene: TRBV7-2; CDR3 protein: ASSPINSGNTIY
J gene: TRBJ2-1; CDR3 length: 12; V gene: TRBV20-1; CDR3 protein: SAWRTGSYNEQF
J gene: TRBJ1-5; CDR3 length: 11; V gene: TRBV20-1; CDR3 protein: SATAGTGQPQH
J gene: TRBJ1-2; CDR3 length: 10; V gene: TRBV5-4; CDR3 protein: ASSRDRRGYT
J gene: TRBJ1-2; CDR3 length: 12; V gene: TRBV18; CDR3 protein: ATSTLGTGDGYT
J gene: TRBJ2-7; CDR3 length: 12; V gene: TRBV6-1; CDR3 protein: ASRQVAGSYEQY
J gene: TRBJ2-5; CDR3 length: 10; V gene: TRBV20-1; CDR3 protein: STRLSSETQY
J gene: TRBJ2-1; CDR3 length: 13; V gene: TRBV12-3/TRBV12-4; CDR3 protein: ASSFGTLLRGEQF
J gene: TRBJ1-2; CDR3 length: 13; V gene: TRBV5-6; CDR3 protein: ASSLVSGGNYGYT
J gene: TRBJ1-4; CDR3 length: 12; V gene: TRBV6-5; CDR3 protein: ASMRTGANEKLF
J gene: TRBJ1-1; CDR3 length: 10; V gene: TRBV20-1; CDR3 protein: SVRQPNTEAF
J gene: TRBJ2-7; CDR3 length: 11; V gene: TRBV2; CDR3 protein: ASSRVSSYEQY
J gene: TRBJ1-6; CDR3 length: 13; V gene: TRBV4-3; CDR3 protein: ASSHTGRNNSPLH
J gene: TRBJ2-7; CDR3 length: 13; V gene: TRBV6-5; CDR3 protein: ASRLRGRWGDEQY
J gene: TRBJ1-1; CDR3 length: 17; V gene: TRBV6-2/TRBV6-3; CDR3 protein: ASSYTHLGTEFLNTEAF
J gene: TRBJ2-1; CDR3 length: 14; V gene: TRBV7-2; CDR3 protein: ASSPTLAGTYNEQF
J gene: TRBJ1-1; CDR3 length: 10; V gene: TRBV30; CDR3 protein: AQRDAGTRAF
J gene: TRBJ1-6; CDR3 length: 11; V gene: TRBV12-3/TRBV12-4; CDR3 protein: ASHTGEDSPLH
J gene: TRBJ2-3; CDR3 length: 15; V gene: TRBV3-1; CDR3 protein: ASSLHGLAGGLGTQY
J gene: TRBJ1-5; CDR3 length: 10; V gene: TRBV7-7; CDR3 protein: ASSFSNQPQH
J gene: TRBJ1-5; CDR3 length: 13; V gene: TRBV28; CDR3 protein: ASRLQGLQDQPQH
J gene: TRBJ1-6; CDR3 length: 13; V gene: TRBV7-9; CDR3 protein: ASSLVSGGDSPLH
J gene: TRBJ1-2; CDR3 length: 13; V gene: TRBV5-1; CDR3 protein: ASSPEGTGDRGYT
J gene: TRBJ2-7; CDR3 length: 9; V gene: TRBV29-1; CDR3 protein: SVEVSYEQY
J gene: TRBJ1-1; CDR3 length: 11; V gene: TRBV28; CDR3 protein: ASTRQGGTEAF
J gene: TRBJ2-7; CDR3 length: 12; V gene: TRBV30; CDR3 protein: AWSLRRAYDEQY
J gene: TRBJ1-1; CDR3 length: 15; V gene: TRBV6-2/TRBV6-3; CDR3 protein: ASSYPANLKMNTEAF
J gene: TRBJ1-1; CDR3 length: 12; V gene: TRBV7-3; CDR3 protein: ASSFGGMNTEAF
J gene: TRBJ2-2; CDR3 length: 13; V gene: TRBV29-1; CDR3 protein: SVYFTAANTGELF
J gene: TRBJ2-5; CDR3 length: 11; V gene: TRBV5-4; CDR3 protein: ASRPDLQETQY
J gene: TRBJ2-5; CDR3 length: 13; V gene: TRBV7-3; CDR3 protein: ASSLRGVIQETQY
J gene: TRBJ2-7; CDR3 length: 13; V gene: TRBV12-3/TRBV12-4; CDR3 protein: ASSFGSGGVDEQY
J gene: TRBJ2-7; CDR3 length: 14; V gene: TRBV5-1; CDR3 protein: ASSLFSQAGSYEQY